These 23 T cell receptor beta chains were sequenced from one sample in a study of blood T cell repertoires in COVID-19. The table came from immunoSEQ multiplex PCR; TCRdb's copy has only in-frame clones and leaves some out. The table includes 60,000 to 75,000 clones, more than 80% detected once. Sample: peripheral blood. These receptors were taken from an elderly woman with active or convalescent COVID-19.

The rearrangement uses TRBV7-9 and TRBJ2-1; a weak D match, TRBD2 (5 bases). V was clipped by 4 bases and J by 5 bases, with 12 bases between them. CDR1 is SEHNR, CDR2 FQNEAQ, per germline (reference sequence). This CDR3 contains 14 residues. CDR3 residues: CASSSRTFDNEQFF. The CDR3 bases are TGTGCCAGCAGCTCTCGGACTTTCGACAATGAGCAGTTCTTC. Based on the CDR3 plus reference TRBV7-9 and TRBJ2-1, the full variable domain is DTGVSQNPRHKITKRGQNVTFRCDPISEHNRLYWYRQTLGQGPEFLTYFQNEAQLEKSRLLSDRFSAERPKGSFSTLEIQRTEQGDSAMYLCASSSRTFDNEQFFGPGTRLTVL.

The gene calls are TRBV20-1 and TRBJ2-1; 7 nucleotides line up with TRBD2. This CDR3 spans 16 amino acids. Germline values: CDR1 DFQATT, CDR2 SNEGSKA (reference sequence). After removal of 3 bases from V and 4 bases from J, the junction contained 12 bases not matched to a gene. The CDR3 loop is CSASRGDPLPYNEQFF. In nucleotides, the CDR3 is TGCAGTGCTAGTCGGGGGGACCCTCTCCCGTACAATGAGCAGTTCTTC.

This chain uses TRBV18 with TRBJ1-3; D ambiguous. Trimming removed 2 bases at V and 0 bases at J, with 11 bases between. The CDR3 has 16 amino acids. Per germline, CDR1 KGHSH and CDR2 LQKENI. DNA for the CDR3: TGTGCCAGCTCACCAGGCGGAGAAAGCTCTGGAAACACCATATATTTT. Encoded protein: CASSPGGESSGNTIYF.

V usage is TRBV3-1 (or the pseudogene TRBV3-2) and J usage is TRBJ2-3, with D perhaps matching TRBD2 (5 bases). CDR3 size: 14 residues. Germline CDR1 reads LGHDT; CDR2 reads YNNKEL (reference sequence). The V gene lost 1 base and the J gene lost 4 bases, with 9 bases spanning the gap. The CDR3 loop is CASSQVQEADTQYF. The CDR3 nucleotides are TGTGCCAGCAGCCAAGTTCAGGAGGCAGATACGCAGTATTTT.

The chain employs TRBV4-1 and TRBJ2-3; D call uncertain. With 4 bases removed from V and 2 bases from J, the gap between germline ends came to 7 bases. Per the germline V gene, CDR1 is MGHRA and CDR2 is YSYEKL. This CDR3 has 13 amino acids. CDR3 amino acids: CASSRATTDTQYF. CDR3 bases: TGCGCCAGCAGCCGAGCAACCACAGATACGCAGTATTTT.

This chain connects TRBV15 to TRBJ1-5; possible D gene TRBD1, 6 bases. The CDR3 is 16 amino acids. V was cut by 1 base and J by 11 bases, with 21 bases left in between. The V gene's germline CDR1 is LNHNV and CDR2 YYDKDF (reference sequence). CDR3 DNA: TGTGCCACCAGCAGAGTAGGTCAGGGGCCATTAGGAACCCAGCATTTT. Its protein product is CATSRVGQGPLGTQHF.

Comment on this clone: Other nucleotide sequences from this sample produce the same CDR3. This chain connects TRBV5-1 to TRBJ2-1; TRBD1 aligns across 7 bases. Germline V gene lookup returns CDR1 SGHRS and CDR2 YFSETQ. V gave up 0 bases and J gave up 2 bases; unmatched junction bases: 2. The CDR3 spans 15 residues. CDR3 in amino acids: CASSLEGAPYNEQFF. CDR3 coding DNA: TGCGCCAGCAGCTTGGAGGGGGCGCCCTACAATGAGCAGTTCTTC.

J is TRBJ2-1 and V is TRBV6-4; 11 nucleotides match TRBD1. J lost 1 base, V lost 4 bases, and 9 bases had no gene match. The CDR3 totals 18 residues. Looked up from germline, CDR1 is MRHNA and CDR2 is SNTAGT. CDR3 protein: CASSAPGQGVLSYNEQFF. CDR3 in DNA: TGTGCCAGCAGTGCCCCGGGACAGGGGGTATTATCCTACAATGAGCAGTTCTTC.

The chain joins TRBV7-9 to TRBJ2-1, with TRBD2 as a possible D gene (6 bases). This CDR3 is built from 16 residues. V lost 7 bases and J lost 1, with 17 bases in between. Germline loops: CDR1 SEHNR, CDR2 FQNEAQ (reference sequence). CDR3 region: CASTPPGLQSYNEQFF. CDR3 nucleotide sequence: TGTGCCAGCACCCCCCCGGGACTCCAATCCTACAATGAGCAGTTCTTC.

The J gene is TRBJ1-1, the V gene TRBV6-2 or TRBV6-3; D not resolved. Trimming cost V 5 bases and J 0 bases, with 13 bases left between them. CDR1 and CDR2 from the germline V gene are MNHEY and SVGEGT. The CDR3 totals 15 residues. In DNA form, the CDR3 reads TGTGCCAGCAGTCGGAATACCGACATGAACACTGAAGCTTTCTTT. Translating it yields CASSRNTDMNTEAFF.

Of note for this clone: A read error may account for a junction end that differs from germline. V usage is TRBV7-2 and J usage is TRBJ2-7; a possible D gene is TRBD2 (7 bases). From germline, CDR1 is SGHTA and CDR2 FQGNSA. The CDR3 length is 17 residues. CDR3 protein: CASSSWPLGGAGYEQHF. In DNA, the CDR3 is TGTGCCAGCAGCTCGTGGCCGCTTGGGGGGGCCGGGTACGAGCAGCACTTC.

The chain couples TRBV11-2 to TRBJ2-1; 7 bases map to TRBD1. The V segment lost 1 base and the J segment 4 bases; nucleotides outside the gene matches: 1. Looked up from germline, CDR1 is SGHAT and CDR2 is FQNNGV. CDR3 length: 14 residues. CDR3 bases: TGTGCCAGCAGCTTAGGGACAGGTTACAATGAGCAGTTCTTC. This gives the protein CASSLGTGYNEQFF. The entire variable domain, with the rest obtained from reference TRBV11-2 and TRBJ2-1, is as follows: EAGVAQSPRYKIIEKRQSVAFWCNPISGHATLYWYQQILGQGPKLLIQFQNNGVVDDSQLPKDRFSAERLKGVDSTLKIQPAKLEDSAVYLCASSLGTGYNEQFFGPGTRLTVL.

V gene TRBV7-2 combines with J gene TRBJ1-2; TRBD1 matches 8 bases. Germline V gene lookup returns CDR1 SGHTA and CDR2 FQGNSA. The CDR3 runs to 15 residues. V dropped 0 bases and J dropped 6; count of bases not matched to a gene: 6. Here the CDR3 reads CASSLALYRGNGYTF. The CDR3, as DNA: TGTGCCAGCAGCTTAGCGCTCTACAGGGGGAATGGCTACACCTTC. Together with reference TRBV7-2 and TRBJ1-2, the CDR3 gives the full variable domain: GAGVSQSPSNKVTEKGKDVELRCDPISGHTALYWYRQSLGQGLEFLIYFQGNSAPDKSGLPSDRFSAERTGGSVSTLTIQRTQQEDSAVYLCASSLALYRGNGYTFGSGTRLTVV.

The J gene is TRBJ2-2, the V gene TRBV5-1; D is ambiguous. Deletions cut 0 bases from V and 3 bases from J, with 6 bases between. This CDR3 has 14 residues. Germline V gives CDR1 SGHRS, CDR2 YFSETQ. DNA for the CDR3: TGCGCCAGCAGCTTGGGTATTGACACCGGGGAGCTGTTTTTT. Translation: CASSLGIDTGELFF.

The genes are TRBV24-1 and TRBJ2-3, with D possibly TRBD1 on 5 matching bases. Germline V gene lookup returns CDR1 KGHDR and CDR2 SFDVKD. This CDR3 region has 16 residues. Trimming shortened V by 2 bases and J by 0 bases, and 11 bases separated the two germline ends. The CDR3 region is CATSDYNQGSTDTQYF. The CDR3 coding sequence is TGTGCCACCAGTGATTATAACCAGGGTAGCACAGATACGCAGTATTTT.

The CDR3 nucleotides are TGTGCCAGCAGTTACGGCGGGGGTCAAGCTTTCTTT. Translation: CASSYGGGQAFF. This chain links TRBV6-5 with TRBJ1-1, with D tentatively TRBD1 (5 bases). Per germline, CDR1 MNHEY and CDR2 SVGAGI. V lost 2 bases to trimming and J lost 9 bases, with 10 bases between them. The CDR3 contains 12 residues.

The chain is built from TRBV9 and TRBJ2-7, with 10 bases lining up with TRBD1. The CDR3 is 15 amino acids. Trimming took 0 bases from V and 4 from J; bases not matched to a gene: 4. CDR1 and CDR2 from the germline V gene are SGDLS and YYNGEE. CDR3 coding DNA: TGTGCCAGCAGCGTAGAAGGGACAGGGGTATACGAGCAGTACTTC. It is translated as CASSVEGTGVYEQYF.

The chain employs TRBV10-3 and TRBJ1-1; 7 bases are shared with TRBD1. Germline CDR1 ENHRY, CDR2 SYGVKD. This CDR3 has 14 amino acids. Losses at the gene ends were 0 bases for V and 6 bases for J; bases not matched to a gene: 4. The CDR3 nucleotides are TGTGCCATCAGTGAGTCGGTTGACAGGGCTGAAGCTTTCTTT. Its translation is CAISESVDRAEAFF.

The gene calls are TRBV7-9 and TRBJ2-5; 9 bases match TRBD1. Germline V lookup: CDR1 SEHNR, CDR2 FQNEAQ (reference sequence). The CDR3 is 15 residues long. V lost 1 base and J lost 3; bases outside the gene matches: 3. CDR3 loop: CASSLGDRVKETQYF. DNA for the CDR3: TGTGCCAGCAGCTTAGGGGACAGGGTAAAAGAGACCCAGTACTTC.

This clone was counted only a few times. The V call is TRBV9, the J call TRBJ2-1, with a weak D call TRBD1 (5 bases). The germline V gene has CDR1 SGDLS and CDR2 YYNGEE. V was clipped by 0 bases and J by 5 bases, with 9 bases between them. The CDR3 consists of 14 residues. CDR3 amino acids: CASSVVQGNNEQFF. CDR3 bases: TGTGCCAGCAGCGTAGTGCAGGGCAACAATGAGCAGTTCTTC. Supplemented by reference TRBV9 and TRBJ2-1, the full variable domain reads DSGVTQTPKHLITATGQRVTLRCSPRSGDLSVYWYQQSLDQGLQFLIQYYNGEERAKGNILERFSAQQFPDLHSELNLSSLELGDSALYFCASSVVQGNNEQFFGPGTRLTVL.

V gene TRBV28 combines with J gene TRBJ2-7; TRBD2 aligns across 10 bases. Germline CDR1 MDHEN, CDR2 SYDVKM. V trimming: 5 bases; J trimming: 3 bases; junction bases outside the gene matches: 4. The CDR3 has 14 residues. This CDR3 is CASSRTSGIYEQYF. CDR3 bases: TGTGCCAGCAGTCGTACTAGCGGGATCTACGAGCAGTACTTC.

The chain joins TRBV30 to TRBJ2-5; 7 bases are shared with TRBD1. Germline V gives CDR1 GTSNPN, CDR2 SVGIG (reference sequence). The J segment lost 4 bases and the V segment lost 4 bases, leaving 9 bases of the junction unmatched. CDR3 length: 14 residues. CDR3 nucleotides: TGTGCCTGGAACACCGGGACAGTTATAGAGACCCAGTACTTC. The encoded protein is CAWNTGTVIETQYF. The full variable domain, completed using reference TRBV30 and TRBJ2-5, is SQTIHQWPATLVQPVGSPLSLECTVEGTSNPNLYWYRQAAGRGLQLLFYSVGIGQISSEVPQNLSASRPQDRQFILSSKKLLLSDSGFYLCAWNTGTVIETQYFGPGTRLLVL.

CDR3 sequence: CAWSRDRGNEQFF. DNA of the CDR3: TGTGCCTGGAGCCGGGACAGGGGTAATGAGCAGTTCTTC. The chain is built from TRBV30 and TRBJ2-1, with 10 bases aligning to TRBD1. The V and J ends lost 3 bases and 7 bases, in that order; junction bases with no gene match: 3. This CDR3 is 13 amino acids long. Per germline, CDR1 GTSNPN and CDR2 SVGIG (reference sequence).